Here is one T cell receptor (beta chain) with its context. Only in-frame clones appear in the TCRdb table, and some are missing; sequencing was by immunoSEQ multiplex PCR. The profile shows a few hundred thousand clones, 80% of them singletons. This entry is derived from a study of cytotoxic CD8 clonotypes in ibrutinib-treated CLL. The V end was cut by 7 bases, the J end by 6 bases, with 30 bases between. This CDR3 spans 19 amino acids. Sequenced material: PBMCs, taken before ibrutinib treatment. The chain recombines TRBV23-1 with TRBJ1-4; D is ambiguous. TRBV23-1 is reported as an ORF; its role is uncertain. The TCR sequence derives from a human donor with chronic lymphocytic leukemia. In DNA, the CDR3 is TGCGCCAGCATAACTACAGAAGGGCAGCCAAACGGGAATGATGAAAAACTGTTTTTT. It encodes CASITTEGQPNGNDEKLFF.